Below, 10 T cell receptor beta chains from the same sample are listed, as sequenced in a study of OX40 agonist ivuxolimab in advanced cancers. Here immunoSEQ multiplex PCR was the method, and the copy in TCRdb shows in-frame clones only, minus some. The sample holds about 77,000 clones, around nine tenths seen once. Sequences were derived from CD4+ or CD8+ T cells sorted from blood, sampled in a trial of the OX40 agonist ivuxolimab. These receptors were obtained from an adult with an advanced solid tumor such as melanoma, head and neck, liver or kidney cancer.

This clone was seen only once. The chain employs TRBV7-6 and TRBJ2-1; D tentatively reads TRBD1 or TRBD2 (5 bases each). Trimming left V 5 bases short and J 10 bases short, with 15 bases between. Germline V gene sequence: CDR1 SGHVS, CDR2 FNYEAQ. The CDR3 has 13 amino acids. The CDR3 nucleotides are TGTGCCAGCAGCCGCATCGGGACGATGGAGCAGTTCTTC. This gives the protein CASSRIGTMEQFF.

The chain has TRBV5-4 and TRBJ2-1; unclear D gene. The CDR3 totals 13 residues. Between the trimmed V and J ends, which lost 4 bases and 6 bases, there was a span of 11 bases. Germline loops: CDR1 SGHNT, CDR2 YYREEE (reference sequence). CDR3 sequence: CASSPAQSNEQFF. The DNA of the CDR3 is TGTGCCAGCAGCCCCGCGCAATCCAATGAGCAGTTCTTC.

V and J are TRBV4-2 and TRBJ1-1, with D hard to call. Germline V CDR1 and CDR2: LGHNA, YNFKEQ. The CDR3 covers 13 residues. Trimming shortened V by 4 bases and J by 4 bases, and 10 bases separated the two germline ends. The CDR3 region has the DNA TGTGCCAGCAGCCTCCAGGAGTTCACTGAAGCTTTCTTT. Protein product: CASSLQEFTEAFF.

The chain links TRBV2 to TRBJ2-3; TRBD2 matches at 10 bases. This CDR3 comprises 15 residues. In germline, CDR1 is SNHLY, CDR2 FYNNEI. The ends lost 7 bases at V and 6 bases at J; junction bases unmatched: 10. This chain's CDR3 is CASTERLAGVDTQYF. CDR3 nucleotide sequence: TGTGCCAGCACCGAGCGGCTAGCGGGGGTGGATACGCAGTATTTT.

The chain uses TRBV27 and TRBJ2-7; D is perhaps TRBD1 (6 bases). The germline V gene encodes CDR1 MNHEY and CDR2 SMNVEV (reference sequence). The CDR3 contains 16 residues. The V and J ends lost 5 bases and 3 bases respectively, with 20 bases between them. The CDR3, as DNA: TGTGCCAGCAGTACCCCGGGGAGTCAGGGGAGCTACGAGCAGTACTTC. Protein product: CASSTPGSQGSYEQYF.

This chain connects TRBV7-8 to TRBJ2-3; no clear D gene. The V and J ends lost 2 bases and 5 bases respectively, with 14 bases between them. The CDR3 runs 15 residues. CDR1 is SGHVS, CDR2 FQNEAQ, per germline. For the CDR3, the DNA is TGTGCCAGCAGCTTATTCCGCCTCCCAATAGATACGCAGTATTTT. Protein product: CASSLFRLPIDTQYF.

As DNA, the CDR3 is TGCGCCAGCAGTCGGACGGGGAACACCGGGGAGCTGTTTTTT. This encodes CASSRTGNTGELFF. The rearrangement joins TRBV10-2 to TRBJ2-2; no firm D call. V was shortened by 5 bases and J by 1 base, with 8 bases between the two germline ends. CDR1 is WSHSY and CDR2 is SAAADI in the germline V gene. The CDR3 length is 14 residues.

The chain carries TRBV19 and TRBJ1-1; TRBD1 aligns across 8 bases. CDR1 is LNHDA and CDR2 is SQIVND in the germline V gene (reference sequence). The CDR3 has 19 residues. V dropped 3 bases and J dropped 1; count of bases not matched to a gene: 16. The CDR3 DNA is TGTGCCAGTAGTATTATAGCGAGTAGGCAGGGGGCAGGGAACACTGAAGCTTTCTTT. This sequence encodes CASSIIASRQGAGNTEAFF.

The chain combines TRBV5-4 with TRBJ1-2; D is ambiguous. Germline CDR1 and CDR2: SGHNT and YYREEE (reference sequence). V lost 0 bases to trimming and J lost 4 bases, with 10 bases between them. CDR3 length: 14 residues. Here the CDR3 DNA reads TGTGCCAGCAGCTTGGTCTCATTTGGCTATGGCTACACCTTC. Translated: CASSLVSFGYGYTF.

CDR3 bases: TGTGCCAGCACTGAAGGGGGCAATGGCGGCTACACCTTC. This sequence encodes CASTEGGNGGYTF. The J gene is TRBJ1-2, the V gene TRBV6-5, with 7 bases fitting TRBD1. Germline V lookup: CDR1 MNHEY, CDR2 SVGAGI. This CDR3 has 13 amino acids. The junction had 10 bases not matched to a gene; V was cut back by 7 bases and J by 8 bases.